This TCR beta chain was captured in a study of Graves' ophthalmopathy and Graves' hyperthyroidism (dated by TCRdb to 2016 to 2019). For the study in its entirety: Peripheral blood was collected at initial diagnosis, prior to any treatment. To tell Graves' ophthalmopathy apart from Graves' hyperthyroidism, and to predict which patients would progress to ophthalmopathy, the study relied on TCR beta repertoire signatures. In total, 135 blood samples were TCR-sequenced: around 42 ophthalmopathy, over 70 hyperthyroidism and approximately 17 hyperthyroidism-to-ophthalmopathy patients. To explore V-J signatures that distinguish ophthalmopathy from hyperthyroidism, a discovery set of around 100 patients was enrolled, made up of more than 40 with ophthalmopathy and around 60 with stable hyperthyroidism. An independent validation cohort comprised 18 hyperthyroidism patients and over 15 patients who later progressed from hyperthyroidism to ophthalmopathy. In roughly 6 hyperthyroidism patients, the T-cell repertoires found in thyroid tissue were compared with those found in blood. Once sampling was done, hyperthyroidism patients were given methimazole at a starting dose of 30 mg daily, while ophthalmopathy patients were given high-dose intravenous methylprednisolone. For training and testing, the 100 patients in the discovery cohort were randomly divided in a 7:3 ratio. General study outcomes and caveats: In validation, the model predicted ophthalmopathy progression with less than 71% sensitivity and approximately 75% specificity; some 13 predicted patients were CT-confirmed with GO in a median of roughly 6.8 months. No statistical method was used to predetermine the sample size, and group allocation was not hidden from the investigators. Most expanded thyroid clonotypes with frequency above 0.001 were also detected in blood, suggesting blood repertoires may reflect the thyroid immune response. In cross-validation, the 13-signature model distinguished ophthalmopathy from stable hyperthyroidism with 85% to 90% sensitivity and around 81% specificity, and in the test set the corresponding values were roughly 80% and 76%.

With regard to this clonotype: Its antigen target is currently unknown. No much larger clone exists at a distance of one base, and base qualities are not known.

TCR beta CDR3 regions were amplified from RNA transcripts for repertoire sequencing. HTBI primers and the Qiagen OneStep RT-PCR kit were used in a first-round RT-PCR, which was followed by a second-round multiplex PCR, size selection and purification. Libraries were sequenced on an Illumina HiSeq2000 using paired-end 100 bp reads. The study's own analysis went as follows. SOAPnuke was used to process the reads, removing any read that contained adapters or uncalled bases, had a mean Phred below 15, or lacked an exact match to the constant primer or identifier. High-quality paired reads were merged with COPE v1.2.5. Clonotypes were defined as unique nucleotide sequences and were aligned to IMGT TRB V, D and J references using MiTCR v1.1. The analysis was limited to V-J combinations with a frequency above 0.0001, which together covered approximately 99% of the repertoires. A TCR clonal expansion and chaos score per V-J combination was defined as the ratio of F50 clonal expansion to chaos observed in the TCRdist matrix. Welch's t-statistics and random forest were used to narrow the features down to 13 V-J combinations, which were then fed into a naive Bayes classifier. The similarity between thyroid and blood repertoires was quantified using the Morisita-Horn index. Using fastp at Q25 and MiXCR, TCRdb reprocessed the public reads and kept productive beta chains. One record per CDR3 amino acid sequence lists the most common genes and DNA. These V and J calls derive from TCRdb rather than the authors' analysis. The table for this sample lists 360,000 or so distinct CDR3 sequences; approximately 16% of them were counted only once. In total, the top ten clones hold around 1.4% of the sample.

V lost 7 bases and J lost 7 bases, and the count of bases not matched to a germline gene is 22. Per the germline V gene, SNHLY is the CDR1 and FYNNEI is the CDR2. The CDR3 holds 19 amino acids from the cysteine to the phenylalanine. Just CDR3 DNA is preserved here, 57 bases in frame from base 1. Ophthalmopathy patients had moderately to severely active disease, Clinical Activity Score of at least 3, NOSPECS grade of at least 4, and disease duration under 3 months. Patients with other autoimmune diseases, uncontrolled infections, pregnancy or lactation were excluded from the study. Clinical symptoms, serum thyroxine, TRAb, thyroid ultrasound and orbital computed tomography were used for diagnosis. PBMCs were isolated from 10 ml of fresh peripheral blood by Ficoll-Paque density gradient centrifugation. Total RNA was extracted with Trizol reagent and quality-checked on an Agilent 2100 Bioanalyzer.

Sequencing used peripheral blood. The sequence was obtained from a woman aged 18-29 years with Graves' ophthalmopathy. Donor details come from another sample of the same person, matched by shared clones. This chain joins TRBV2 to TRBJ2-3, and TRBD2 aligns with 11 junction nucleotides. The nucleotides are TGTGCCAGCAATGCACCGGGCATGGGACTAGCGGAGCCCAAGAATACGCAGTATTTT. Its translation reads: CASNAPGMGLAEPKNTQYF.